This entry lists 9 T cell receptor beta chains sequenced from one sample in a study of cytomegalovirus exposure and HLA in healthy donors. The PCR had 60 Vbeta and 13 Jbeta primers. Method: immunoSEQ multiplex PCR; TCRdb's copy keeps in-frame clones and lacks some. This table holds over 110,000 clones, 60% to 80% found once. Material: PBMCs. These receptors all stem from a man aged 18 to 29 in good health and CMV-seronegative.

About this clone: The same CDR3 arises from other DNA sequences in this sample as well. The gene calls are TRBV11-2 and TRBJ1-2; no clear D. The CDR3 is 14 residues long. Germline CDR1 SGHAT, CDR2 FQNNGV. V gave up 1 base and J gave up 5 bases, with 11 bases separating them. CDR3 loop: CASSLGTGGYGYTF. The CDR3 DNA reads TGTGCCAGCAGCTTAGGGACGGGAGGATATGGCTACACCTTC.

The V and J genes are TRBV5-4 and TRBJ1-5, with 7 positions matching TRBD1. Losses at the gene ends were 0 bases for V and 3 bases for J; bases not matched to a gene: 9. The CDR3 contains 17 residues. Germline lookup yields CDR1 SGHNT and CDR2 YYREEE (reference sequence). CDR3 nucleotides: TGTGCCAGCAGCTTGGGAGGTCCGGGACAGCACAATCAGCCCCAGCATTTT. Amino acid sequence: CASSLGGPGQHNQPQHF.

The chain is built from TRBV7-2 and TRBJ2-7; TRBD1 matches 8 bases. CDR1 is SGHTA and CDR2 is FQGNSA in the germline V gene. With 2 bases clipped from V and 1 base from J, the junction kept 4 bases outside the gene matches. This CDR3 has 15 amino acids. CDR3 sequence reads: CASSLSGQGSYEQYF. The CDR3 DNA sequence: TGTGCCAGCAGCTTATCCGGACAGGGTTCCTACGAGCAGTACTTC.

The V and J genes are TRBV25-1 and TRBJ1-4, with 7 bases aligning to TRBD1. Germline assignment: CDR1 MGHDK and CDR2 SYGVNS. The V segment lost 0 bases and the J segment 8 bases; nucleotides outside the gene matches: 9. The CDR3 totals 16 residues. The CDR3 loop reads CASSEYPTGLGEKLFF. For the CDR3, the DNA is TGTGCCAGCAGTGAATACCCGACAGGGCTGGGGGAAAAACTGTTTTTT.

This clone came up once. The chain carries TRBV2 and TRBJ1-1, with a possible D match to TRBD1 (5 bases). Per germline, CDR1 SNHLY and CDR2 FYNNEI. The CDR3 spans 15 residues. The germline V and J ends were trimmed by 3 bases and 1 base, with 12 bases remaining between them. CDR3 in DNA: TGTGCCAGCAGTGATTCCCGGACACAGAACACTGAAGCTTTCTTT. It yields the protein CASSDSRTQNTEAFF.

The CDR3 DNA sequence: TGTGCCAGCAGTCCGACAGGGGGCGAGGGCTATGGCTACACCTTC. This encodes CASSPTGGEGYGYTF. The chain has TRBV27 and TRBJ1-2; 10 positions match TRBD1. Unmatched junction bases numbered 7, after V lost 5 bases and J lost 4 bases. The CDR3 is 15 amino acids. The germline V gene has CDR1 MNHEY and CDR2 SMNVEV (reference sequence).

The CDR3 reads CASSVRGTEAFF. In nucleotides, the CDR3 is TGTGCCAGCAGTGTTCGAGGCACTGAAGCTTTCTTT. This chain connects TRBV6-5 to TRBJ1-1; D gene ambiguous. CDR3 size: 12 residues. The germline CDR1 and CDR2 sequences are MNHEY and SVGAGI. With 5 bases removed from V and 4 bases from J, the gap between germline ends came to 8 bases.

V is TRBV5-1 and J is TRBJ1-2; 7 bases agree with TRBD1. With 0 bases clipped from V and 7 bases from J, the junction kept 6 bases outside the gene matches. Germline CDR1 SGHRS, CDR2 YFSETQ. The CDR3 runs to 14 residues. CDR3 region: CASSLEGGQGGYTF. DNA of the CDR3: TGCGCCAGCAGCTTGGAAGGGGGCCAGGGTGGCTACACCTTC. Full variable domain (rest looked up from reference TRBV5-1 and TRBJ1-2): KAGVTQTPRYLIKTRGQQVTLSCSPISGHRSVSWYQQTPGQGLQFLFEYFSETQRNKGNFPGRFSGRQFSNSRSEMNVSTLELGDSALYLCASSLEGGQGGYTFGSGTRLTVV.

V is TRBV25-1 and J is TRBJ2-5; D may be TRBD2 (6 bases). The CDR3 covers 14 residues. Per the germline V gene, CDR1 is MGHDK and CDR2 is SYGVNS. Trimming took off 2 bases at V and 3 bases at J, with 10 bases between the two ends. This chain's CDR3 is CASSERGFKETQYF. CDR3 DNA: TGTGCCAGCAGTGAACGGGGGTTTAAAGAGACCCAGTACTTC.